The 28 T cell receptor beta chains below all came from one sample that was sequenced in a study of OX40 agonist ivuxolimab in advanced cancers. Sequenced by immunoSEQ multiplex PCR; TCRdb stores in-frame clones only, minus some. The table includes about 84,000 clones, about 80% detected once. Sequencing used CD4+ or CD8+ T cells sorted from blood, obtained in a trial of the OX40 agonist ivuxolimab. These receptors came from an adult with an advanced solid tumor such as melanoma, head and neck, liver or kidney cancer.

This chain uses TRBV28 with TRBJ2-1; D may be TRBD1 (5 bases). Per the germline V gene, CDR1 is MDHEN and CDR2 is SYDVKM. V lost 2 bases, J lost 8 bases, and 13 bases lay in between. The CDR3 runs 14 residues. The CDR3 reads CASSLGREEDEQFF. The CDR3 nucleotides read TGTGCCAGCAGTTTAGGCAGGGAAGAGGATGAGCAGTTCTTC.

The genes are TRBV14 and TRBJ2-5; D is undetermined. The CDR3 extends over 13 amino acids. V gave up 0 bases and J gave up 13 bases, with 15 bases separating them. Germline-derived CDR1 and CDR2 are SGHDN and FVKESK. CDR3 in amino acids: CASSQDGPTSSYF. CDR3 DNA sequence: TGTGCCAGCAGCCAAGACGGCCCAACCTCCTCGTACTTC. The full variable domain, rest sourced from reference TRBV14 and TRBJ2-5, is EAGVTQFPSHSVIEKGQTVTLRCDPISGHDNLYWYRRVMGKEIKFLLHFVKESKQDESGMPNNRFLAERTGGTYSTLKVQPAELEDSGVYFCASSQDGPTSSYFGPGTRLLVL.

The chain recombines TRBV5-5 with TRBJ1-2; 7 bases match TRBD1. The junction had 6 bases not matched to a gene; V was cut back by 4 bases and J by 6 bases. The CDR3 loop spans 13 amino acids. Looked up from germline, CDR1 is SGHKS and CDR2 is YYEKEE (reference sequence). CDR3 DNA sequence: TGTGCCAGCAGCGTAAGACAGGGAAATGGCTACACCTTC. Residues: CASSVRQGNGYTF.

The rearrangement uses TRBV6-9 and TRBJ1-6; D is unresolved. V was pared by 3 bases and J by 9 bases, with 12 bases between. The CDR3 contains 14 residues. The germline V gene has CDR1 MNHGY and CDR2 SVAAGI. CDR3 amino acids: CASSYSMRGSPLHF. CDR3 DNA: TGTGCCAGCAGTTACTCGATGCGGGGTTCACCCCTCCACTTT.

The gene calls are TRBV5-1 and TRBJ1-4, with 7 bases identical to TRBD1. Trimming at V came to 4 bases and at J to 4 bases, leaving 4 bases not matched to a gene. CDR1 and CDR2 (germline): SGHRS, YFSETQ. There are 14 residues in the CDR3. CDR3 nucleotide sequence: TGCGCCAGCAGCGGGACAGAGATTAATGAAAAACTGTTTTTT. Amino acids: CASSGTEINEKLFF.

This chain connects TRBV19 to TRBJ2-3, with a weak D call TRBD1 (5 bases). The V gene lost 8 bases and the J gene lost 5 bases, with 14 bases spanning the gap. This CDR3 has 13 residues. The germline gives CDR1 LNHDA, CDR2 SQIVND (reference sequence). CDR3 in DNA: TGTGCCAGTGGCGGAACCAGGGTAGATACGCAGTATTTT. It is translated as CASGGTRVDTQYF.

This chain joins TRBV4-1 and TRBJ1-1; D ambiguous. The V and J ends lost 4 bases and 5 bases respectively, with 20 bases between them. The CDR3 is 16 amino acids. The germline V gene has CDR1 MGHRA and CDR2 YSYEKL. Here the CDR3 DNA reads TGCGCCAGCAGCCGGGGAGGCGGAACAGAGAGGACTGAAGCTTTCTTT. This sequence encodes CASSRGGGTERTEAFF.

The J gene is TRBJ1-2, the V gene TRBV18; the match to TRBD1 covers 12 bases. The V gene end was trimmed by 3 bases and the J gene end by 6 bases; junction bases not matched to a gene: 2. The germline gives CDR1 KGHSH, CDR2 LQKENI. CDR3 length: 14 residues. Here the CDR3 DNA reads TGTGCCAGCTCACCGGGACAGGGGGCGGATGGCTACACCTTC. Encoded protein: CASSPGQGADGYTF.

The V call is TRBV6-6, the J call TRBJ1-5; no clear D. Trimming took 5 bases from V and 9 from J, leaving 11 bases between them. Germline V gene data show CDR1 as MNHNY and CDR2 as SVGAGI (reference sequence). CDR3 length: 12 residues. The CDR3 DNA reads TGTGCCAGCAGTCAGGACGTGCTGCCCCAGCATTTT. As protein: CASSQDVLPQHF.

The chain carries TRBV9 and TRBJ1-6; D gene uncertain. Germline V gene lookup returns CDR1 SGDLS and CDR2 YYNGEE. CDR3 size: 16 residues. The V end lost 0 bases, the J end lost 0 bases, and 7 bases lay between the germline ends. The CDR3 here is CASSVGASSYNSPLHF. CDR3 nucleotides: TGTGCCAGCAGCGTAGGGGCTAGCTCCTATAATTCACCCCTCCACTTT.

The genes are TRBV7-3 and TRBJ2-1, with 7 bases lining up with TRBD2. The junction had 16 bases not matched to a gene; V was cut back by 5 bases and J by 12 bases. The CDR3 covers 15 residues. Germline-derived CDR1 and CDR2 are SGHTA and FQGTGA. CDR3 in amino acids: CASSPNHASGPTQFF. CDR3 coding DNA: TGTGCCAGCAGCCCAAACCATGCTAGCGGCCCGACGCAGTTCTTC.

The rearrangement joins TRBV29-1 to TRBJ2-5; D unclear. The CDR3 runs to 11 residues. Trimming took 4 bases from V and 4 from J, leaving 7 bases between them. Germline V lookup: CDR1 SQVTM, CDR2 ANQGSEA. The CDR3: CSVGPTETQYF. The CDR3 DNA follows: TGCAGCGTTGGGCCCACAGAGACCCAGTACTTC.

The chain employs TRBV7-2 and TRBJ2-1, with D hard to call. From germline, CDR1 is SGHTA and CDR2 FQGNSA. V was shortened by 8 bases and J by 3 bases, with 5 bases between the two germline ends. CDR3 size: 11 residues. The CDR3 spells CASGLYNEQFF. The CDR3 region has the DNA TGTGCCAGCGGCCTCTACAATGAGCAGTTCTTC.

This clone was counted only a few times. Here the CDR3 reads CASRQGYGANVLTF. CDR3 bases: TGTGCCAGCAGACAGGGTTATGGGGCCAACGTCCTGACTTTC. The gene calls are TRBV28 and TRBJ2-6, with a possible D match to TRBD1 (6 bases). Germline V lookup: CDR1 MDHEN, CDR2 SYDVKM. V was pared by 6 bases and J by 3 bases, with 9 bases between. The CDR3 sequence is 14 residues long.

The chain is built from TRBV19 and TRBJ1-4; D might be TRBD1 (6 bases). V lost 6 bases, J lost 8 bases, and 16 bases lay in between. The CDR3 spans 14 residues. Per the germline V gene, CDR1 is LNHDA and CDR2 is SQIVND (reference sequence). Written as DNA, the CDR3 is TGTGCCAGTAGAGCTCGACAGGCTCACGAAAAACTGTTTTTT. Its protein product is CASRARQAHEKLFF. The full variable domain, rest sourced from reference TRBV19 and TRBJ1-4, is DGGITQSPKYLFRKEGQNVTLSCEQNLNHDAMYWYRQDPGQGLRLIYYSQIVNDFQKGDIAEGYSVSREKKESFPLTVTSAQKNPTAFYLCASRARQAHEKLFFGSGTQLSVL.

This clone was picked up one time. The V and J genes are TRBV7-8 and TRBJ1-3, with D unresolved. The CDR3 spans 14 residues. The germline V gene has CDR1 SGHVS and CDR2 FQNEAQ. V lost 4 bases, J lost 0 bases, and 7 bases lay in between. For the CDR3, the DNA is TGTGCCAGCAGCTCGACTGTCTCTGGAAACACCATATATTTT. Protein: CASSSTVSGNTIYF.

This clone showed up just a few times. This chain uses TRBV7-9 with TRBJ1-5; 7 nucleotides agree with TRBD1. After removal of 5 bases from V and 4 bases from J, the junction contained 5 bases not matched to a gene. The CDR3 spans 14 residues. Germline-derived CDR1 and CDR2 are SEHNR and FQNEAQ (reference sequence). CDR3 loop: CASSQGQTNQPQHF. The CDR3 nucleotides read TGTGCCAGCAGCCAGGGACAGACAAATCAGCCCCAGCATTTT.

This CDR3 reads CASGGSETQYF. The DNA of the CDR3 is TGTGCCAGCGGGGGATCAGAGACCCAGTACTTC. This chain links TRBV7-9 with TRBJ2-5; D is perhaps TRBD1 or TRBD2 (5 bases each). Germline lookup yields CDR1 SEHNR and CDR2 FQNEAQ (reference sequence). V lost 8 bases and J 4 bases, leaving 8 bases between the germline ends. The CDR3 is 11 amino acids.

This rearrangement joins TRBV6-6 to TRBJ1-1, with D perhaps TRBD1 (6 bases). Germline V gene lookup returns CDR1 MNHNY and CDR2 SVGAGI (reference sequence). V lost 6 bases and J lost 2, with 19 bases in between. CDR3 length: 16 residues. CDR3 sequence: CASRRERDTGNTEAFF. CDR3 nucleotides: TGTGCCAGCAGGCGGGAGCGGGACACCGGAAACACTGAAGCTTTCTTT.

This chain joins TRBV4-2 and TRBJ2-6; 10 bases map to TRBD1. The germline gives CDR1 LGHNA, CDR2 YNFKEQ. The CDR3 runs to 17 residues. With V trimmed by 7 bases and J by 1 base, 7 bases remained unmatched. In nucleotides, the CDR3 is TGTGCCAGCACCACCGGGACAGGGGAATCTGGGGCCAACGTCCTGACTTTC. Translated: CASTTGTGESGANVLTF.

The genes are TRBV25-1 and TRBJ2-5; 8 bases agree with TRBD2. Germline values: CDR1 MGHDK, CDR2 SYGVNS. V shed 5 bases, J shed 5 bases, and the junction held 7 bases outside the gene matches. The CDR3 contains 14 residues. The chain's CDR3 is CASSLAGKGETQYF. In DNA, the CDR3 is TGTGCCAGCAGTTTAGCGGGGAAGGGGGAGACCCAGTACTTC.

The DNA of the CDR3 is TGTGCCAGCAGCTTAGCTGACAGGGAGGATAATTCACCCCTCCACTTT. Its translation: CASSLADREDNSPLHF. The rearrangement uses TRBV11-2 and TRBJ1-6; 7 bases match TRBD1. This CDR3 has 16 amino acids. V shed 1 base and J 5 bases; nucleotides not matched to a gene: 5. Germline V CDR1 and CDR2: SGHAT, FQNNGV.

This clone has just one count. The chain recombines TRBV5-1 with TRBJ2-7, with TRBD1 as a possible D gene (6 bases). The V gene lost 0 bases and the J gene lost 5 bases, with 15 bases spanning the gap. There are 15 residues in the CDR3. Germline assignment: CDR1 SGHRS and CDR2 YFSETQ. CDR3 DNA sequence: TGCGCCAGCAGCTTGGTGTCAGGGGCCCTCAACGAGCAGTACTTC. It codes for CASSLVSGALNEQYF.

The CDR3 DNA follows: TGTGCCAGCAGCTTAGGTCGCGGGACAGGTTTGACACAAGAGACCCAGTACTTC. Translation gives CASSLGRGTGLTQETQYF. V is TRBV11-3 and J is TRBJ2-5, with 8 nucleotides matching TRBD1. The V segment lost 1 base and the J segment 2 bases; nucleotides outside the gene matches: 12. The CDR3 runs 18 residues. Germline CDR1 and CDR2: SGHNT and YENEEA.

The sample holds one count of this clone. CDR3 amino acids: CASSRTGVEQYV. The CDR3 DNA is TGTGCCAGCAGCCGGACAGGGGTCGAGCAGTACGTC. This chain connects TRBV6-5 to TRBJ2-7, with 9 bases that match TRBD1. Germline V gene lookup returns CDR1 MNHEY and CDR2 SVGAGI. The V and J ends lost 6 bases and 6 bases, in that order; junction bases with no gene match: 3. The CDR3 extends over 12 amino acids.

This clone was seen just once. The genes are TRBV19 and TRBJ2-5, with a tentative D call TRBD2 (5 bases). V was pared by 2 bases and J by 5 bases, with 9 bases between. Germline V lookup: CDR1 LNHDA, CDR2 SQIVND (reference sequence). The CDR3 is made up of 13 amino acids. CDR3 region: CASSISRGETQYF. The CDR3 region has the DNA TGTGCCAGTAGTATATCTAGAGGGGAGACCCAGTACTTC.

The gene calls are TRBV4-1 and TRBJ1-4, with 7 bases lining up with TRBD1. CDR3 size: 19 residues. Per the germline V gene, CDR1 is MGHRA and CDR2 is YSYEKL. The ends lost 0 bases at V and 6 bases at J; junction bases unmatched: 16. The CDR3 DNA is TGCGCCAGCAGCCAAGATCCCCCGGGAGGGGGCAGGAAACATGAAAAACTGTTTTTT. Protein product: CASSQDPPGGGRKHEKLFF.

V usage is TRBV18 and J usage is TRBJ2-1, with D perhaps TRBD2 (5 bases). Trimming removed 3 bases at V and 7 bases at J, with 7 bases between. CDR1 is KGHSH, CDR2 LQKENI, per germline. This CDR3 contains 12 residues. The CDR3 nucleotides are TGTGCCAGCTCACCTTCGGGGAATGAGCAGTTCTTC. Residues: CASSPSGNEQFF.